Presented here are 13 T cell receptor beta chains from one specimen sequenced in a study of cytomegalovirus exposure and HLA in healthy donors. 60 Vbeta and 13 Jbeta primers were used in PCR. The protocol was immunoSEQ multiplex PCR, while the TCRdb copy is restricted to in-frame clones and leaves out a portion. Among over 120,000 clones listed, more than 70% were seen once. What was sequenced was PBMCs. The receptors shown here come from a man aged 45-65 years in good health and CMV-seronegative.

The rearrangement links TRBV14 to TRBJ1-1, with a tentative D call TRBD1 (6 bases). Germline CDR1 and CDR2: SGHDN and FVKESK. CDR3 length: 16 residues. Trimming stripped 4 bases from V and 4 bases from J, with 19 bases between. The DNA for the CDR3 is TGTGCCAGCAGCCTGCTGACAGGACGAGGGGGCACTGAAGCTTTCTTT. It codes for CASSLLTGRGGTEAFF. Supplemented by reference TRBV14 and TRBJ1-1, the full variable domain reads EAGVTQFPSHSVIEKGQTVTLRCDPISGHDNLYWYRRVMGKEIKFLLHFVKESKQDESGMPNNRFLAERTGGTYSTLKVQPAELEDSGVYFCASSLLTGRGGTEAFFGQGTRLTVV.

This chain connects TRBV27 to TRBJ1-4; 9 bases are a match to TRBD1. J lost 6 bases, V lost 6 bases, and 2 bases had no gene match. The CDR3 runs to 13 residues. Germline-derived CDR1 and CDR2 are MNHEY and SMNVEV (reference sequence). CDR3 sequence (DNA): TGTGCCAGCAGGAGGACAGGGGATGAAAAACTGTTTTTT. It translates to CASRRTGDEKLFF.

This clone was seen a handful of times. V is TRBV30 and J is TRBJ2-4; D is undetermined. This CDR3 has 13 residues. Deletions cut 0 bases from V and 5 bases from J, with 8 bases between. Germline V gene data show CDR1 as GTSNPN and CDR2 as SVGIG (reference sequence). CDR3 in DNA: TGTGCCTGGAGTGTACTTCTGGAAAACATTCAGTACTTC. Translation: CAWSVLLENIQYF.

The gene calls are TRBV28 and TRBJ1-2; D remains ambiguous. Trimming cost V 2 bases and J 8 bases, with 12 bases left between them. The CDR3 loop spans 13 amino acids. Germline assignment: CDR1 MDHEN and CDR2 SYDVKM. The CDR3 reads CASSLVAERGYTF. CDR3 bases: TGTGCCAGCAGTTTAGTAGCGGAAAGGGGCTACACCTTC.

J is TRBJ2-3 and V is TRBV18; 7 bases are a match to TRBD1. Germline-derived CDR1 and CDR2 are KGHSH and LQKENI. V shed 6 bases, J shed 0 bases, and the junction held 3 bases outside the gene matches. The CDR3 loop spans 14 amino acids. DNA of the CDR3: TGTGCCAGCTCGACAGGGCAAAGCACAGATACGCAGTATTTT. Translation gives CASSTGQSTDTQYF.

This chain links TRBV6-5 with TRBJ1-2; D not resolved. CDR1 and CDR2 from the germline V gene are MNHEY and SVGAGI. The V and J ends lost 5 bases and 0 bases respectively, with 13 bases between them. The CDR3 spans 15 residues. DNA of the CDR3: TGTGCCAGCAGTCCCTACATGGGAGCTAACTATGGCTACACCTTC. Encoded protein: CASSPYMGANYGYTF.

V usage is TRBV5-1 and J usage is TRBJ2-6; a possible D gene is TRBD1 (6 bases). The CDR3 runs 15 residues. Trimming removed 7 bases at V and 4 bases at J, with 15 bases between. The V gene's germline CDR1 is SGHRS and CDR2 YFSETQ. The CDR3 protein is CASAQEGVGANVLTF. The CDR3 coding sequence is TGCGCCAGCGCCCAAGAGGGGGTCGGGGCCAACGTCCTGACTTTC.

The chain links TRBV4-1 to TRBJ2-3; 15 nucleotides match TRBD2. V shed 5 bases, J shed 5 bases, and the junction held 5 bases outside the gene matches. CDR3 length: 16 amino acids. Germline V gene data show CDR1 as MGHRA and CDR2 as YSYEKL. The chain's CDR3 is CASSAAGLAGGDTQYF. The CDR3 nucleotides are TGCGCCAGCAGCGCGGCGGGACTAGCGGGAGGAGATACGCAGTATTTT.

The chain joins TRBV12-5 to TRBJ1-2; 10 bases are a match to TRBD1. This CDR3 spans 17 amino acids. V was pared by 3 bases and J by 1 base, with 8 bases of the junction left unmatched. Germline values: CDR1 LGHNT, CDR2 FRNRAP. This CDR3 reads CASGLAGQGHHNYGYTF. Written as DNA, the CDR3 is TGTGCTAGTGGTTTAGCGGGACAGGGGCACCATAACTATGGCTACACCTTC.

The chain has TRBV19 and TRBJ1-2, with TRBD1 as a possible D gene (6 bases). The V gene lost 5 bases and the J gene lost 4 bases, with 11 bases spanning the gap. Per the germline V gene, CDR1 is LNHDA and CDR2 is SQIVND (reference sequence). This CDR3 is 13 amino acids long. The CDR3 coding sequence is TGTGCCAGTAGTTGGACAGCTATCTATGGCTACACCTTC. It codes for CASSWTAIYGYTF.

This clone appeared a single time. J is TRBJ2-7 and V is TRBV12-5; 7 bases align to TRBD2. CDR3 length: 15 residues. Looked up from germline, CDR1 is LGHNT and CDR2 is FRNRAP. Trimming cost V 6 bases and J 0 bases; bases outside gene matches: 8. CDR3: CASGGASGASYEQYF. The DNA of the CDR3 is TGTGCTAGTGGAGGCGCTAGCGGAGCCTCCTACGAGCAGTACTTC.

The V call is TRBV7-9, the J call TRBJ2-3; 9 positions match TRBD2. CDR1 SEHNR and CDR2 FQNEAQ come from the germline V gene (reference sequence). The CDR3 runs to 17 residues. Trimming removed 2 bases from V and 1 base from J; junction bases left unmatched: 7. Here the CDR3 reads CASSLFLAGAGTDTQYF. The CDR3, as DNA: TGTGCCAGCAGCTTATTCTTAGCGGGAGCGGGCACAGATACGCAGTATTTT.

This chain links TRBV4-2 with TRBJ2-6; no clear D gene. CDR1 is LGHNA and CDR2 is YNFKEQ in the germline V gene. The germline V and J ends were trimmed by 1 base and 3 bases, with 4 bases remaining between them. The CDR3 spans 14 residues. CDR3 protein: CASSQGDGANVLTF. As DNA, the CDR3 is TGTGCCAGCAGCCAAGGAGATGGGGCCAACGTCCTGACTTTC.